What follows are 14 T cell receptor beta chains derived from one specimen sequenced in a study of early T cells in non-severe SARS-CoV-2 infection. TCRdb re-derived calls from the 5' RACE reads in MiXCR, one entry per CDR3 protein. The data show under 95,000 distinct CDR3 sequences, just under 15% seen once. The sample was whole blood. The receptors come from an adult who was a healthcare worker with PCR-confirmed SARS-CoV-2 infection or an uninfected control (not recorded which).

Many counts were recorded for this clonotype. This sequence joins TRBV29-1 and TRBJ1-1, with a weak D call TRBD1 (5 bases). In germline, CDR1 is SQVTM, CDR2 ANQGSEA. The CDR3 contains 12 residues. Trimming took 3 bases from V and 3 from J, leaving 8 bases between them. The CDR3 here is CSVDVGDTEAFF. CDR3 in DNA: TGCAGCGTTGACGTGGGGGACACTGAAGCTTTCTTT.

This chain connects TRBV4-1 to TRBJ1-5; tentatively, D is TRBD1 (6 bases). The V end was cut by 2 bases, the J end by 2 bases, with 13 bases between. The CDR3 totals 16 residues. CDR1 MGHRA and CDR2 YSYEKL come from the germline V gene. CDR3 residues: CASSQSPGVGNQPQHF. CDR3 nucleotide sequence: TGCGCCAGCAGCCAATCTCCAGGGGTTGGCAATCAGCCCCAGCATTTT.

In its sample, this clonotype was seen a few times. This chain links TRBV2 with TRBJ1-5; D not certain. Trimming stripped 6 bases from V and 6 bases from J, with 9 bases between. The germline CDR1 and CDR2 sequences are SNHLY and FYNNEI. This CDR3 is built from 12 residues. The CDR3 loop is CASSSGAQPQHF. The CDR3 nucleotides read TGTGCCAGCAGCTCTGGAGCTCAGCCCCAGCATTTT. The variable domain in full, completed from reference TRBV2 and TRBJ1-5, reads EPEVTQTPSHQVTQMGQEVILRCVPISNHLYFYWYRQILGQKVEFLVSFYNNEISEKSEIFDDQFSVERPDGSNFTLKIRSTKLEDSAMYFCASSSGAQPQHFGDGTRLSIL.

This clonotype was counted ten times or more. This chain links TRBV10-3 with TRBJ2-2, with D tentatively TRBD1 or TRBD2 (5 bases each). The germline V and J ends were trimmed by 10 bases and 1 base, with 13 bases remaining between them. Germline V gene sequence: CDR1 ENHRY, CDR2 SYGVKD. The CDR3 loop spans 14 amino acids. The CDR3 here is CATRGGLNTGELFF. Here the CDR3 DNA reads TGTGCCACCCGGGGCGGATTGAACACCGGGGAGCTGTTTTTT.

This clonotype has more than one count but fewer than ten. The CDR3 is CSVSDRSNTEAFF. The CDR3 DNA sequence: TGCAGCGTTTCGGACAGGTCGAACACTGAAGCTTTCTTT. The V call is TRBV29-1, the J call TRBJ1-1; TRBD1 agrees at 7 bases. CDR1 is SQVTM and CDR2 is ANQGSEA in the germline V gene. CDR3 length equals 13 residues. The V and J ends lost 5 bases and 1 base, in that order; junction bases with no gene match: 4.

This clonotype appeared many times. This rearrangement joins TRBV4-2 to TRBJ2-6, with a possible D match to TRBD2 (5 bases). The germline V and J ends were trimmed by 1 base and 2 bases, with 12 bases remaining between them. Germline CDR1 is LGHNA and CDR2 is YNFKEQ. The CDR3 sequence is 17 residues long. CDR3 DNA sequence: TGTGCCAGCAGCCAAGTCTACCGGCGGGCTGGGGCCAACGTCCTGACTTTC. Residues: CASSQVYRRAGANVLTF.

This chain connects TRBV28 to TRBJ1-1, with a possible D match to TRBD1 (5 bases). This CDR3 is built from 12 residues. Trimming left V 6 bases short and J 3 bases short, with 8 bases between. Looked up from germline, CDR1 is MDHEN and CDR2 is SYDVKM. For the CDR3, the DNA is TGTGCCAGCAGGCAAGGGGACACTGAAGCTTTCTTT. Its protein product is CASRQGDTEAFF.

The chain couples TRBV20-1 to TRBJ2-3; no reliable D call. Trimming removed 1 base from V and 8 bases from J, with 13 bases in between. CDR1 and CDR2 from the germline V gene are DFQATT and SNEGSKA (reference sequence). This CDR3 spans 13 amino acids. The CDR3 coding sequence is TGCAGTGCTAGAGTGGCAGGCTCCCGTACGCAGTATTTT. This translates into CSARVAGSRTQYF.

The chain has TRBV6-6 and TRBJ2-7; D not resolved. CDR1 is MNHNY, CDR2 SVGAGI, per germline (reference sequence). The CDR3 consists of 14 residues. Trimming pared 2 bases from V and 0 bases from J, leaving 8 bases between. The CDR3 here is CASSYNQSSYEQYF. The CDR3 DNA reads TGTGCCAGCAGTTACAACCAGTCCTCCTACGAGCAGTACTTC.

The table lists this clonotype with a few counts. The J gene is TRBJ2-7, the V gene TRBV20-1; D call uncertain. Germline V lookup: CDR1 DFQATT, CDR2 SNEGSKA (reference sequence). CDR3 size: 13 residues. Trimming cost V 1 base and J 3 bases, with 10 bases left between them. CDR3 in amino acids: CSARGSRGYEQYF. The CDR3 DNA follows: TGCAGTGCTAGAGGTAGCCGAGGCTACGAGCAGTACTTC.

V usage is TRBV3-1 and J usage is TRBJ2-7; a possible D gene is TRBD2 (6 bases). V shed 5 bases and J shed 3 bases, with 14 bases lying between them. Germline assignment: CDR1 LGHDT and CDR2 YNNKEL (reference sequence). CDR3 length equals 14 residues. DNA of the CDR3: TGTGCCAGCAGCGATACCGGGACTCTCTACGAGCAGTACTTC. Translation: CASSDTGTLYEQYF.

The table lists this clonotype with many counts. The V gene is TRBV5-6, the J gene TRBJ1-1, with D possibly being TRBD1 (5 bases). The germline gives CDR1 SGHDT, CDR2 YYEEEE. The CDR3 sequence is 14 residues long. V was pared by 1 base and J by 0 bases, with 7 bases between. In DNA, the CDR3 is TGTGCCAGCAGCTTGACAGGCATGAACACTGAAGCTTTCTTT. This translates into CASSLTGMNTEAFF.

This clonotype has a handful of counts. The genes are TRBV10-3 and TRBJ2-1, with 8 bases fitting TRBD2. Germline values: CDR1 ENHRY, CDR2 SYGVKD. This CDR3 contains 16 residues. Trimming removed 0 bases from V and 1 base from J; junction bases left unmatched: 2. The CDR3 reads CAISESKRGSYNEQFF. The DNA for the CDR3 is TGTGCCATCAGTGAGTCGAAGCGGGGGTCCTACAATGAGCAGTTCTTC.

CDR3 residues: CASSLGTGAKEQFF. For the CDR3, the DNA is TGTGCCAGCAGTTTGGGGACAGGGGCAAAGGAGCAGTTCTTC. The chain couples TRBV6-5 to TRBJ2-1, with TRBD1 identical over 10 bases. V lost 4 bases and J lost 10; bases outside the gene matches: 7. The CDR3 is 14 residues long. Looked up from germline, CDR1 is MNHEY and CDR2 is SVGAGI.